Below, one T cell receptor beta chain is given with its context. Antigen unknown. The data were obtained in a study of shared clonotypes between healthy human individuals. The wider study: Participating donors consisted of two women and a few men aged 18 to 49. Study conclusions and caveats: The rarefaction results pointed to incomplete sorted-subset sequencing despite large depth. In a handful of donors, roughly 5.2% of naive CD4 clonotypes appeared in common.

Germline lookup yields CDR1 SGHRS and CDR2 YFSETQ. The CDR3 runs to 15 residues. V was cut by 4 bases and J by 4 bases, with 17 bases left in between. Per the authors' pipeline: ImmunoSEQ yielded junction-only sequences lacking quality scores, so filtering differed. The table came from immunoSEQ multiplex PCR; TCRdb's copy has only in-frame clones and leaves some out. The V and J calls and clone size are taken from that table; D and trimming were inferred from the DNA. The table has approximately 2.5 million clones, roughly 93% seen once. The chain couples TRBV5-1 to TRBJ1-2; D ambiguous. Sequenced: naive CD4+ T cells from PBMCs. As for subset: CD45RA+ positively selected. The sequence was collected from a man younger than 35 in good health. Some clones in this sample may be carry-over from other donors' samples. The CDR3 here is CASSDGRAATYGYTF. Written as DNA, the CDR3 is TGCGCCAGCAGCGACGGTCGGGCAGCGACCTATGGCTACACCTTC.